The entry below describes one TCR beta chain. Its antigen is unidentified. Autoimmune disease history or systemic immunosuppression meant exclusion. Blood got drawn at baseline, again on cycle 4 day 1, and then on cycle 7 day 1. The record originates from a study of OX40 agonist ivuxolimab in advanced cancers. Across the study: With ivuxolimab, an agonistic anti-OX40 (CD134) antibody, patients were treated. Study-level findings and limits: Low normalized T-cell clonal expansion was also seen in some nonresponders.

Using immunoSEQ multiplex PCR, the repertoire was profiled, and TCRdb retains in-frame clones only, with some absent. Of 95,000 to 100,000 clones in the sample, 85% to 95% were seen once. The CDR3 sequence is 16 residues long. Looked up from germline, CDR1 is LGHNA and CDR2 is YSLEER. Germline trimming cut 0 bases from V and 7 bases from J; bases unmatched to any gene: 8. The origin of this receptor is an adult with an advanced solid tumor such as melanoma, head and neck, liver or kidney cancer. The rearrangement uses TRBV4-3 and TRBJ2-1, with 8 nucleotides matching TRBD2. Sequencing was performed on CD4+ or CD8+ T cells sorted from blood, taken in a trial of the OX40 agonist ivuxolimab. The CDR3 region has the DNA TGCGCCAGCAGCCAAGATCTCCAGCGGGGGTATAATGAGCAGTTCTTC. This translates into CASSQDLQRGYNEQFF.